Presented here are 18 T cell receptor beta chains from one specimen sequenced in a study of T cells in women clearing cervical HPV infection. The table came from immunoSEQ multiplex PCR; TCRdb's copy has only in-frame clones and leaves some out. The sample table sets out under 20,000 clones. Sequencing was performed on blood buffy coat. The receptors derive from a woman aged 18-70 years with a cervical HPV16 infection that either progressed to CIN3+ or cleared (not recorded which).

To note about this clone: The read terminates 3 residues before the CDR3 end, so the remaining end is supplied by the germline J gene. The chain combines TRBV2 with TRBJ1-5; TRBD1 is a possible D gene (6 bases). V dropped 6 bases and J dropped 4 bases, with 10 bases sitting between them. This CDR3 has 13 amino acids. CDR1 is SNHLY and CDR2 is FYNNEI in the germline V gene. The CDR3 protein is CASREQGNQPQHF. The sequenced CDR3 bases are TGTGCCAGCAGGGAACAGGGAAATCAGCCC. Looking up the rest from reference TRBV2 and TRBJ1-5 gives the full variable domain: EPEVTQTPSHQVTQMGQEVILRCVPISNHLYFYWYRQILGQKVEFLVSFYNNEISEKSEIFDDQFSVERPDGSNFTLKIRSTKLEDSAMYFCASREQGNQPQHFGDGTRLSIL.

Of note for this clone: The CDR3 end lies 3 residues beyond the end of the read and is filled in from the germline J gene. V and J are TRBV7-2 and TRBJ2-1; TRBD2 aligns across 7 bases. CDR3 length: 15 amino acids. The germline gives CDR1 SGHTA, CDR2 FQGNSA. After removal of 5 bases from V and 0 bases from J, the junction contained 4 bases not matched to a gene. CDR3 bases read: TGTGCCAGCAGCCTAACTAGCGACTCCTACAATGAG. It yields the protein CASSLTSDSYNE. Given in full, the CDR3 is CASSLTSDSYNEQFF.

A word on this clone: Relative to the germline gene, one junction end is altered; a read error may explain this. The observed sequence ends 3 residues before the CDR3 terminus, with the missing tail filled in from the germline J gene. V is TRBV10-1 and J is TRBJ2-3, with 9 bases fitting TRBD2. The CDR3 has 16 residues. CDR1 WNHNN and CDR2 SYGVQD come from the germline V gene (reference sequence). Partial CDR3 DNA: TGCGCCAACAGTCTCTTCGCGGGGGGGTCGACAGATACG. As protein: CANSLFAGGSTDT. In full, the CDR3 is CANSLFAGGSTDTQYF.

Worth noting for this clone: The CDR3 end falls 3 residues outside the read, so it is completed with the germline J gene. V usage is TRBV2 and J usage is TRBJ1-5, with D unresolved. V was clipped by 1 base and J by 1 base, with 5 bases between them. This CDR3 spans 14 amino acids. Germline CDR1 and CDR2: SNHLY and FYNNEI. The covered CDR3 bases are TGTGCCAGCAGTGAAGGCGGGAGCAATCAGCCC. This sequence encodes CASSEGGSNQP. In full, the CDR3 reads CASSEGGSNQPQHF.

On this clone: The DNA ends 3 residues before the CDR3 does, and the rest of the CDR3 is filled in from the germline J gene. The chain employs TRBV5-5 and TRBJ2-2; weak D call: TRBD1 (6 bases). Looked up from germline, CDR1 is SGHKS and CDR2 is YYEKEE (reference sequence). This CDR3 has 15 amino acids. V lost 1 base, J lost 6 bases, and 13 bases lay in between. The CDR3 sequence: CASSLQGLGSGELFF. The part of the CDR3 DNA that was read is TGTGCCAGCAGCTTGCAGGGGCTCGGATCCGGGGAG.

Notes on this clone: The read terminates 3 residues ahead of where the CDR3 ends, so the germline J gene completes it. The V and J genes are TRBV7-3 and TRBJ1-1, with 7 bases identical to TRBD1. The CDR3 covers 12 residues. In germline, CDR1 is SGHTA, CDR2 FQGTGA. CDR3 sequence: CASSTGEVMAFF. The part of the CDR3 DNA that was read is TGTGCCAGCAGCACAGGGGAGGTGATG. The variable domain in full, completed from reference TRBV7-3 and TRBJ1-1, reads GAGVSQTPSNKVTEKGKYVELRCDPISGHTALYWYRQSLGQGPEFLIYFQGTGAADDSGLPNDRFFAVRPEGSVSTLKIQRTERGDSAVYLCASSTGEVMAFFGQGTRLTVV.

About this clone: The read gets to within 3 residues of the CDR3 end, and the germline J gene fills in the rest. This chain uses TRBV6-1 with TRBJ2-7, with TRBD2 as a possible D gene (5 bases). Germline V CDR1 and CDR2: MNHNS, SASEGT. The CDR3 extends over 15 amino acids. V lost 2 bases to trimming and J lost 5 bases, with 16 bases between them. This chain's CDR3 is CASSELSGSKDEQYF. Incomplete CDR3 DNA: TGTGCCAGCAGTGAACTCAGCGGATCCAAGGACGAG.

As to this clone: The read finishes 3 residues shy of the CDR3 end, and the germline J gene is used to complete it. The chain links TRBV19 to TRBJ1-6, with a weak D call TRBD1 (6 bases). This CDR3 contains 15 residues. The V end was cut by 7 bases, the J end by 4 bases, with 14 bases between. CDR1 is LNHDA, CDR2 SQIVND, per germline (reference sequence). CDR3 loop: CASTIGQGYNSPLHF. The part of the CDR3 DNA that was read is TGTGCCAGTACCATCGGTCAGGGGTATAATTCACCC.

Points on this clone: The observed sequence ends 3 residues before the CDR3 terminus, with the missing tail filled in from the germline J gene. The genes are TRBV20-1 and TRBJ2-1, with TRBD2 matching 13 bases. The V gene's germline CDR1 is DFQATT and CDR2 SNEGSKA (reference sequence). This CDR3 comprises 17 residues. V dropped 0 bases and J dropped 7; count of bases not matched to a gene: 9. CDR3 DNA, as far as it was read: TGCAGTGCTAGAGACCCCAGGACTAGCGGGGGCTCGAATGAG. This encodes CSARDPRTSGGSNE. The whole CDR3 protein is CSARDPRTSGGSNEQFF.

On this clone: The read ends 3 residues early relative to the CDR3; the germline J gene fills the gap. This chain links TRBV6-1 with TRBJ1-2, with 7 bases identical to TRBD1. The CDR3 consists of 13 residues. Germline loops: CDR1 MNHNS, CDR2 SASEGT. The CDR3 DNA, read in part, is TGTGCCAGCAGTGACCAGACAGGGAACGGC. This encodes CASSDQTGNG. The complete CDR3 protein is CASSDQTGNGYTF.

Points on this clone: The read terminates 3 residues ahead of where the CDR3 ends, so the germline J gene completes it. The rearrangement links TRBV19 to TRBJ2-2; TRBD2 matches 10 bases. The junction had 4 bases not matched to a gene; V was cut back by 2 bases and J by 4 bases. Germline V gene lookup returns CDR1 LNHDA and CDR2 SQIVND (reference sequence). The CDR3 is 16 residues long. The CDR3 bases that were read are TGTGCCAGTAGTATAATGGCTAGCGGGAGCACCGGGGAG. This encodes CASSIMASGSTGE. The CDR3, in full, reads CASSIMASGSTGELFF.

Regarding this clone: The read finishes 3 residues shy of the CDR3 end, and the germline J gene is used to complete it. The chain recombines TRBV20-1 with TRBJ2-7, with 13 bases identical to TRBD2. Trimming took 5 bases from V and 3 from J; bases not matched to a gene: 7. This CDR3 contains 15 residues. CDR1 is DFQATT and CDR2 is SNEGSKA in the germline V gene (reference sequence). The CDR3 loop is CSASGTSGDHYEQYF. The CDR3 bases that were read are TGCAGTGCTTCCGGGACTAGCGGGGATCACTACGAG.

Turning to this clone: The read terminates 3 residues ahead of where the CDR3 ends, so the germline J gene completes it. This chain uses TRBV12-3 or TRBV12-4 with TRBJ1-1; weak D call: TRBD1 (5 bases). The CDR3 contains 12 residues. V was pared by 3 bases and J by 4 bases, with 6 bases between. CDR3 amino acids: CASSLTATEAFF. Partial CDR3 DNA: TGTGCCAGCAGTTTGACAGCCACTGAA.

Comment on this clone: The read stops 3 residues short of the end of the CDR3; the missing end is completed from the germline J gene. The chain links TRBV4-1 to TRBJ2-2, with 7 bases aligning to TRBD2. The CDR3 has 17 residues. The germline V gene encodes CDR1 MGHRA and CDR2 YSYEKL. Losses at the gene ends were 0 bases for V and 0 bases for J; bases not matched to a gene: 4. The CDR3: CASSQDRSGANTGELFF. Partial CDR3 DNA: TGCGCCAGCAGCCAAGATAGGAGCGGGGCGAACACCGGGGAG.

Details on this clone: The sequence runs out 3 residues before the end of the CDR3; the remainder is reconstructed from the germline J gene. The V and J genes are TRBV5-1 and TRBJ2-2; possible D gene TRBD1, 5 bases. Germline V gives CDR1 SGHRS, CDR2 YFSETQ. CDR3 length equals 15 residues. Trimming took off 1 base at V and 4 bases at J, with 11 bases between the two ends. This CDR3 is CASSLNAGSTGELFF. CDR3 bases read: TGCGCCAGCAGCTTGAATGCAGGGTCCACCGGGGAG.

Remarks on this clone: With the read ending 3 residues before the CDR3 end, the germline J gene is used to fill in that end. V gene TRBV5-1 combines with J gene TRBJ2-7; D is uncertain. The CDR3 runs 14 residues. V was trimmed by 0 bases and J by 3 bases, leaving 10 bases between them. The germline V gene encodes CDR1 SGHRS and CDR2 YFSETQ. The CDR3 spells CASSLAVRSYEQYF. Partial CDR3 DNA: TGCGCCAGCAGCTTGGCCGTCAGGAGCTACGAG.

For this clone: The DNA ends 3 residues before the CDR3 does, and the rest of the CDR3 is filled in from the germline J gene. The chain joins TRBV19 to TRBJ2-7, with 8 bases that match TRBD2. V lost 6 bases and J lost 5; bases outside the gene matches: 9. Germline values: CDR1 LNHDA, CDR2 SQIVND (reference sequence). The CDR3 extends over 14 amino acids. The sequenced CDR3 bases are TGTGCCAGTAGGCGCCCGGGACTAGGGAACGAG. Encoded protein: CASRRPGLGNE. The whole CDR3 reads CASRRPGLGNEQYF.

About this clone itself: The CDR3 extends 3 residues past the end of the read, so its final part is completed from the germline J gene. The gene calls are TRBV5-1 and TRBJ2-3; 9 nucleotides match TRBD2. CDR3 length: 17 residues. J was trimmed by 1 base and V by 0 bases; bases with no gene match: 6. The germline gives CDR1 SGHRS, CDR2 YFSETQ. Partial CDR3 DNA: TGCGCCAGCAGCTTGGCCGTAGCGGGGGCTGGCACAGATACG. It is translated as CASSLAVAGAGTDT. The full CDR3 protein is CASSLAVAGAGTDTQYF.